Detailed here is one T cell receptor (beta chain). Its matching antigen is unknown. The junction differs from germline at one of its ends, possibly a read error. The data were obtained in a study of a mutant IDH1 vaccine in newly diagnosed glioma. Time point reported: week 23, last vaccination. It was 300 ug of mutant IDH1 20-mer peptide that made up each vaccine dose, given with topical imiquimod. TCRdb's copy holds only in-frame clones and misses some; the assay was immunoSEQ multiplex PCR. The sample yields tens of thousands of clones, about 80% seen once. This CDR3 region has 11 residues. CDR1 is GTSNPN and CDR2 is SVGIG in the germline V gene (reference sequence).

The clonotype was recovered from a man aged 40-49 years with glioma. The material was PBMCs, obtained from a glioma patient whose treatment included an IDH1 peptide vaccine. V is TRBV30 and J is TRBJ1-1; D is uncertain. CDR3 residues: CAWSVNIEAFF. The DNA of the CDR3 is TGTGCCTGGAGTGTTAACATTGAAGCTTTCTTT. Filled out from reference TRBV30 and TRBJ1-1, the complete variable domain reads SQTIHQWPATLVQPVGSPLSLECTVEGTSNPNLYWYRQAAGRGLQLLFYSVGIGQISSEVPQNLSASRPQDRQFILSSKKLLLSDSGFYLCAWSVNIEAFFGQGTRLTVV.